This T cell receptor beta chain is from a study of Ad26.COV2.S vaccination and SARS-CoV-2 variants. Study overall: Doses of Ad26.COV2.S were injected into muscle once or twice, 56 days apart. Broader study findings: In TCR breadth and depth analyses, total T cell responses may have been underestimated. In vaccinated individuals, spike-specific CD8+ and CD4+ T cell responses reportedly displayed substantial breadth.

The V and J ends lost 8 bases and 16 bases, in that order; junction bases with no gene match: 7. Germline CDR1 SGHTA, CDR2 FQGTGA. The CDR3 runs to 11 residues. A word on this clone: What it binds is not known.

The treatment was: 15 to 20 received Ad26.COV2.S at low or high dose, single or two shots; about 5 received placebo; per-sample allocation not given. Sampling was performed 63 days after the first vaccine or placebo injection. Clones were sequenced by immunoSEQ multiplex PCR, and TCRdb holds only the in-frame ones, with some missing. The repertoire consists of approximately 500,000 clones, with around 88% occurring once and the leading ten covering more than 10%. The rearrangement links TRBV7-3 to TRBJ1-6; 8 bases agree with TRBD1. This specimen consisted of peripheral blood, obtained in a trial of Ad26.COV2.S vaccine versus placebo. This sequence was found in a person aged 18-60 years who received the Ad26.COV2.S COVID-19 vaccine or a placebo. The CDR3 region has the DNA TGTGCCAGCGCCCCCGGGACAGGTCTCCACTTT. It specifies CASAPGTGLHF.